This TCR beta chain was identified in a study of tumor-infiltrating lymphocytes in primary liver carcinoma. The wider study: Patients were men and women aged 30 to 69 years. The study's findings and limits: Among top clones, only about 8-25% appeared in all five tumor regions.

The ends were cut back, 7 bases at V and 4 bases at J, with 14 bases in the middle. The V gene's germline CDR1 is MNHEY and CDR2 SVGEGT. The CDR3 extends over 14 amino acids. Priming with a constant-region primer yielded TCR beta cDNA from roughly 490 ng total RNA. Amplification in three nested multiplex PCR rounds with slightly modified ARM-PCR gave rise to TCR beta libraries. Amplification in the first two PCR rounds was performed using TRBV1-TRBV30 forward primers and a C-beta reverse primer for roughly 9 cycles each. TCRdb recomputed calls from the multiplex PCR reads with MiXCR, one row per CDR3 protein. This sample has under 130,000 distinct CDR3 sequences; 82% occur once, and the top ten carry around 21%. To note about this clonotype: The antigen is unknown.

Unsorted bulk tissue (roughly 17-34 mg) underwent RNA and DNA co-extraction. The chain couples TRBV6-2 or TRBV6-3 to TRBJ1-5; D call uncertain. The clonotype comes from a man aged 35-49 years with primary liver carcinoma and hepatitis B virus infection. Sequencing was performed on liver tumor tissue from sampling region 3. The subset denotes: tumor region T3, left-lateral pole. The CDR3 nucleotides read TGTGCCAGCATGAGGATAGGGAATAATCAGCCCCAGCATTTT. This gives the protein CASMRIGNNQPQHF.